Presented here are 5 T cell receptor beta chains from one specimen sequenced in a study of blood T cell repertoires in COVID-19 (dated by TCRdb to 2018 to 2020). The library was generated by the immunoSEQ multiplex PCR assay. Entries here come from immuneACCESS through TCRdb and include only in-frame sequences with V and J called. Some clones fail to appear in such tables; in the studies checked, an unresolved V gene covers under half of the shortfall, and the cause of the remainder is unknown. The sample data list some 100,000 clones, and more than 75% of these were observed just once. The top ten constitute around 13% of the sample. The specimen sequenced was peripheral blood. The receptor source for this set is a human donor in a cohort sampled during active COVID-19.

About this clone: Other DNA variants within this sample encode the same CDR3. J is TRBJ2-7 and V is TRBV5-1; possible D gene TRBD2, 5 bases. CDR1 is SGHRS and CDR2 is YFSETQ in the germline V gene. The CDR3 has 13 residues. V was pared by 0 bases and J by 3 bases, with 7 bases between. The CDR3 reads CASSLVGGYEQYF. The CDR3 DNA reads as TGCGCCAGCAGCTTGGTCGGAGGCTACGAGCAGTACTTC.

V is TRBV29-1 and J is TRBJ1-1, with D uncertain. The germline V gene encodes CDR1 SQVTM and CDR2 ANQGSEA. Trimming removed 7 bases at V and 0 bases at J, with 6 bases between. The CDR3 has 11 residues. This CDR3 reads CSAYLNTEAFF. The CDR3 nucleotides read TGCAGCGCATACTTGAACACTGAAGCTTTCTTT.

CDR3 DNA: TGTGCCAGCAGCCAAGACTACCTAATTAACAATGAGCAGTTCTTC. Encoded protein: CASSQDYLINNEQFF. This chain connects TRBV7-2 to TRBJ2-1; TRBD2 might be the D (5 bases). The CDR3 has 15 residues. Trimming left V 5 bases short and J 5 bases short, with 16 bases between. Germline lookup yields CDR1 SGHTA and CDR2 FQGNSA.

The chain has TRBV6-2 or TRBV6-3 and TRBJ2-2; 9 bases line up with TRBD2. The CDR3 covers 17 residues. V lost 6 bases and J lost 0; bases outside the gene matches: 8. Germline V gene data show CDR1 as MNHEY and CDR2 as SVGEGT. The CDR3 is CASSLAGRNANTGELFF. CDR3 coding DNA: TGTGCCAGCAGCCTAGCGGGGAGAAACGCGAACACCGGGGAGCTGTTTTTT.

The chain has TRBV20-1 and TRBJ2-7; no definite D call. From germline, CDR1 is DFQATT and CDR2 SNEGSKA (reference sequence). The CDR3 totals 14 residues. With 3 bases removed from V and 7 bases from J, the gap between germline ends came to 19 bases. The CDR3 coding sequence is TGCAGTGCTAGTGGCCAACCACCTTTCTATGAGCAGTACTTC. Encoded protein: CSASGQPPFYEQYF.